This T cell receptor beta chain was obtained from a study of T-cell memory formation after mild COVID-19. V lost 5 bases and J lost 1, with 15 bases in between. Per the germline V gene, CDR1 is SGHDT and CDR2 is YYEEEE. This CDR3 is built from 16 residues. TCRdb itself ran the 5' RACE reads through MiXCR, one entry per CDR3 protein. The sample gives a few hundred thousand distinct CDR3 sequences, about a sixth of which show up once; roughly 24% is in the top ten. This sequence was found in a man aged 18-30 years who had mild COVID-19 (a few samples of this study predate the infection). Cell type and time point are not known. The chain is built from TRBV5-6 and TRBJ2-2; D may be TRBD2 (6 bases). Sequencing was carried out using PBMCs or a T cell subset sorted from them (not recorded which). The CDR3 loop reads CASRSPGLMNTGELFF. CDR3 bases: TGTGCCAGCAGGAGCCCGGGACTCATGAACACCGGGGAGCTGTTTTTT.